Sequencing of this T cell receptor beta chain was carried out in a study of Ad26.COV2.S vaccination and SARS-CoV-2 variants. Treatment described: some 20 received Ad26.COV2.S at low or high dose, single or two shots; about 5 received placebo; per-sample allocation not given. Collection of samples fell on day 63 after the first vaccine or placebo injection. Generated by immunoSEQ multiplex PCR, the TCRdb table keeps only in-frame clones and is missing some. This sample has roughly 510,000 clones, with approximately 90% found just once. The V end lost 5 bases, the J end lost 5 bases, and 6 bases lay between the germline ends. Germline CDR1 MNHNY, CDR2 SVGAGI (reference sequence). This CDR3 contains 11 residues.

The receptor comes from a person between 18 and 65 years old who received the Ad26.COV2.S COVID-19 vaccine or a placebo. The starting material was peripheral blood, obtained in a trial of Ad26.COV2.S vaccine versus placebo. This chain links TRBV6-6 with TRBJ1-2, with unresolved D. As DNA, the CDR3 is TGTGCCAGCAGTACTGGGTATGGCTACACCTTC. Translation gives CASSTGYGYTF.